Shown below are 3 T cell receptor beta chains from a single sample sequenced in a study of patients and donors after allogeneic stem cell transplantation (TCRdb year 2020). Receptors were amplified or captured by RT-PCR. Instrument used: NextSeq 550. Using fastp at Q25 and MiXCR, TCRdb reprocessed the public reads and kept productive beta chains. Every CDR3 protein is listed once, alongside the most common genes and DNA of its rows. The sample table records 900,000 to 1,000,000 distinct CDR3 sequences; around 17% of these occur just once. The ten largest account for 6% of the sample. Sequenced: blood, either unsorted or a sorted T cell fraction (not recorded which). The source is a human donor who was either an allogeneic HSCT recipient or a stem cell or donor lymphocyte infusion donor (not recorded which). It is not recorded whose cells these are; they may come from a transplant donor.

This clonotype was observed a few times. The chain has TRBV20-1 and TRBJ2-3, with 10 bases fitting TRBD2. V gave up 6 bases and J gave up 0 bases; unmatched junction bases: 3. Germline assignment: CDR1 DFQATT and CDR2 SNEGSKA (reference sequence). This CDR3 comprises 14 residues. CDR3 bases: TGCAGTGCGCCACTAGCGGGGAGCACAGATACGCAGTATTTT. It codes for CSAPLAGSTDTQYF.

This clonotype was recorded many times. The V call is TRBV4-3, the J call TRBJ1-2; D remains unclear. There are 11 residues in the CDR3. Germline assignment: CDR1 LGHNA and CDR2 YSLEER. V was cut by 1 base and J by 8 bases, with 5 bases left in between. The DNA of the CDR3 is TGCGCCAGCAGCCAAGGACGGGGCTACACCTTC. It is translated as CASSQGRGYTF.

This clonotype was counted a few times. CDR3 protein: CASSPWTSGSYNEQFF. In DNA, the CDR3 is TGTGCCAGCAGCCCCTGGACTAGCGGGAGCTACAATGAGCAGTTCTTC. The gene calls are TRBV13 and TRBJ2-1, with 13 bases identical to TRBD2. CDR3 size: 16 residues. CDR1 is PRHDT, CDR2 FYEKMQ, per germline (reference sequence). The trim removed 5 bases at V and 3 bases at J, leaving 4 bases unmatched.